Shown below are 21 T cell receptor beta chains from a single sample sequenced in a study of blood T cell repertoires in COVID-19. TCRdb's copy holds only in-frame clones and misses some; the assay was immunoSEQ multiplex PCR. The sample includes approximately 490,000 clones, around 90% of them seen just once. Sequenced sample: PBMCs or T cells enriched from blood (not recorded which). The receptor set was obtained from a woman aged 18-30 years who had recovered from COVID-19.

The chain links TRBV27 to TRBJ1-5; tentative D call: TRBD1 (6 bases). CDR3 length equals 15 residues. V was pared by 6 bases and J by 4 bases, with 16 bases between. CDR1 is MNHEY, CDR2 SMNVEV, per germline (reference sequence). For the CDR3, the DNA is TGTGCCAGCAGCCTCGGGGTCCAGGGGAATCAGCCCCAGCATTTT. This encodes CASSLGVQGNQPQHF.

The chain couples TRBV11-2 to TRBJ2-2; TRBD2 matches at 9 bases. This CDR3 is 17 amino acids long. V lost 10 bases, J lost 5 bases, and 17 bases stayed unmatched. Germline CDR1 and CDR2: SGHAT and FQNNGV. The CDR3 DNA reads TGTGCCACCAAGCGAGGCGGGGGGGCCGTGTCAACCGGGGAGCTGTTTTTT. Its translation: CATKRGGGAVSTGELFF. Using reference TRBV11-2 and TRBJ2-2 for the parts outside the CDR3, the full variable domain is EAGVAQSPRYKIIEKRQSVAFWCNPISGHATLYWYQQILGQGPKLLIQFQNNGVVDDSQLPKDRFSAERLKGVDSTLKIQPAKLEDSAVYLCATKRGGGAVSTGELFFGEGSRLTVL.

The V gene is TRBV6-1, the J gene TRBJ1-1; no clear D gene. The germline V and J ends were trimmed by 0 bases and 4 bases, with 15 bases remaining between them. This CDR3 spans 16 amino acids. Germline assignment: CDR1 MNHNS and CDR2 SASEGT. In nucleotides, the CDR3 is TGTGCCAGCAGTGAAGCTCATTCGGGAGAGGGCACTGAAGCTTTCTTT. Its translation: CASSEAHSGEGTEAFF.

This clone was seen a single time. The chain joins TRBV7-2 to TRBJ2-3, with 13 nucleotides matching TRBD2. The CDR3 runs 17 residues. V was pared by 6 bases and J by 0 bases, with 6 bases of the junction left unmatched. Germline CDR1 SGHTA, CDR2 FQGNSA. This chain's CDR3 is CASRLAGGVLSTDTQYF. In nucleotides, the CDR3 is TGTGCCAGCAGACTAGCGGGGGGGGTACTGAGCACAGATACGCAGTATTTT.

CDR3 DNA sequence: TGCACCAGCAGCCATGGGGGGGATGAAGCTTTCTTT. Encoded protein: CTSSHGGDEAFF. V gene TRBV1 combines with J gene TRBJ1-1. TRBV1 is an annotated pseudogene. The CDR3 runs 12 residues.

In nucleotides, the CDR3 is TGTGCCAGCAGCTTGACCGGGAGGGGAGACACTGAAGCTTTCTTT. Translation: CASSLTGRGDTEAFF. V usage is TRBV5-4 and J usage is TRBJ1-1; tentatively, D is TRBD1 (5 bases). The V end was cut by 1 base, the J end by 3 bases, with 13 bases between. The germline V gene encodes CDR1 SGHNT and CDR2 YYREEE (reference sequence). The CDR3 is made up of 15 amino acids.

This clone was seen only a few times. This chain links TRBV5-1 with TRBJ2-1, with 8 bases lining up with TRBD1. The junction had 8 bases not matched to a gene; V was cut back by 4 bases and J by 2 bases. CDR3 length: 16 residues. CDR1 SGHRS and CDR2 YFSETQ come from the germline V gene. The CDR3 here is CASSLHGQGTYNEQFF. As DNA, the CDR3 is TGCGCCAGCAGCCTCCACGGACAGGGTACCTACAATGAGCAGTTCTTC.

The genes are TRBV30 and TRBJ1-2; TRBD1 might be the D (5 bases). V was clipped by 3 bases and J by 7 bases, with 21 bases between them. From germline, CDR1 is GTSNPN and CDR2 SVGIG (reference sequence). The CDR3 spans 15 residues. This CDR3 is CAWSVDKAGNSGYTF. As DNA, the CDR3 is TGTGCCTGGAGCGTAGACAAGGCAGGGAACAGTGGCTACACCTTC.

The rearrangement uses TRBV7-3 and TRBJ1-1, with D unclear. The CDR3 runs to 14 residues. Trimming stripped 3 bases from V and 2 bases from J, with 10 bases between. Per germline, CDR1 SGHTA and CDR2 FQGTGA. CDR3 in DNA: TGTGCCAGCAGCTTCAGTTATTCCAACACTGAAGCTTTCTTT. Translating gives CASSFSYSNTEAFF.

The chain employs TRBV28 and TRBJ1-1; weak D call: TRBD1 (5 bases). The CDR3 runs to 14 residues. V was shortened by 8 bases and J by 0 bases, with 13 bases between the two germline ends. Germline loops: CDR1 MDHEN, CDR2 SYDVKM. The CDR3 reads CASSGGGMNTEAFF. The CDR3 DNA follows: TGTGCCAGCTCCGGGGGGGGGATGAACACTGAAGCTTTCTTT.

The chain combines TRBV4-1 with TRBJ1-1; 9 nucleotides align to TRBD1. This CDR3 has 15 amino acids. Germline loops: CDR1 MGHRA, CDR2 YSYEKL. The J segment lost 4 bases and the V segment lost 3 bases, leaving 6 bases of the junction unmatched. CDR3 nucleotide sequence: TGCGCCAGCAGCCATCCGGGACAGGGAATCACTGAAGCTTTCTTT. Residues: CASSHPGQGITEAFF.

This chain connects TRBV2 to TRBJ1-4; D not certain. Deletions cut 11 bases from V and 0 bases from J, with 13 bases between. This CDR3 contains 14 residues. Germline loops: CDR1 SNHLY, CDR2 FYNNEI. CDR3 sequence reads: CAGSPGSTNEKLFF. CDR3 nucleotide sequence: TGTGCCGGCTCTCCGGGTTCAACTAATGAAAAACTGTTTTTT.

The rearrangement links TRBV5-1 to TRBJ2-3, with TRBD2 matching over 12 bases. Germline loops: CDR1 SGHRS, CDR2 YFSETQ. The CDR3 spans 17 residues. The J segment lost 5 bases and the V segment lost 0 bases, leaving 7 bases of the junction unmatched. CDR3 DNA sequence: TGCGCCAGCAGCTTGGAGCTAGCGGGGGGGCTAGAAGATACGCAGTATTTT. The encoded protein is CASSLELAGGLEDTQYF.

This clone has just one count. This sequence joins TRBV25-1 and TRBJ2-5, with 10 nucleotides matching TRBD2. This CDR3 is 14 amino acids long. Trimming at V came to 11 bases and at J to 2 bases, leaving 8 bases not matched to a gene. Germline V gene data show CDR1 as MGHDK and CDR2 as SYGVNS. CDR3: CASRGAGGQETQYF. CDR3 nucleotide sequence: TGTGCCTCCCGGGGAGCGGGGGGGCAAGAGACCCAGTACTTC.

This chain links TRBV19 with TRBJ1-3, with TRBD1 identical over 12 bases. V was clipped by 9 bases and J by 3 bases; unmatched bases: 3. This CDR3 has 14 amino acids. Germline CDR1 is LNHDA and CDR2 is SQIVND (reference sequence). The CDR3 DNA sequence: TGTGCCAGCCGGGACAGGGGGCTTGGAAACACCATATATTTT. As protein: CASRDRGLGNTIYF. The full variable domain, in which reference TRBV19 and TRBJ1-3 provide the parts outside the CDR3, is DGGITQSPKYLFRKEGQNVTLSCEQNLNHDAMYWYRQDPGQGLRLIYYSQIVNDFQKGDIAEGYSVSREKKESFPLTVTSAQKNPTAFYLCASRDRGLGNTIYFGEGSWLTVV.

The chain recombines TRBV5-1 with TRBJ1-1; D is unclear. Trimming left V 0 bases short and J 3 bases short, with 15 bases between. The CDR3 covers 16 residues. Germline values: CDR1 SGHRS, CDR2 YFSETQ. The CDR3 coding sequence is TGCGCCAGCAGCTTGGAGGCAGGTATCATCGACACTGAAGCTTTCTTT. Its translation is CASSLEAGIIDTEAFF.

CDR3 sequence (DNA): TGTGCCAGTAGTATACAGGGGGCTAGGACCTATGGCTACACCTTC. It encodes CASSIQGARTYGYTF. The chain carries TRBV19 and TRBJ1-2; 8 positions agree with TRBD1. J was trimmed by 4 bases and V by 2 bases; bases with no gene match: 6. Per germline, CDR1 LNHDA and CDR2 SQIVND (reference sequence). This CDR3 spans 15 amino acids.

This chain joins TRBV28 and TRBJ1-2, with D hard to call. Germline loops: CDR1 MDHEN, CDR2 SYDVKM. The germline V and J ends were trimmed by 3 bases and 8 bases, with 13 bases remaining between them. CDR3 length: 13 amino acids. DNA for the CDR3: TGTGCCAGCAGTTTGGGAGGGAGAGGGGGCTACACCTTC. It specifies CASSLGGRGGYTF.

The chain has TRBV3-1 (or the pseudogene TRBV3-2) and TRBJ2-3; D might be TRBD2 (6 bases). The CDR3 loop spans 14 amino acids. The V and J ends lost 4 bases and 7 bases respectively, with 15 bases between them. The germline gives CDR1 LGHDT, CDR2 YNNKEL (reference sequence). The CDR3 reads CASSLLIGGYTQYF. The CDR3 DNA reads as TGTGCCAGCAGCCTGCTAATCGGGGGTTATACGCAGTATTTT.

The gene calls are TRBV5-1 and TRBJ1-1, with D unresolved. The CDR3 consists of 14 residues. V lost 0 bases to trimming and J lost 1 base, with 7 bases between them. Germline CDR1 is SGHRS and CDR2 is YFSETQ. The CDR3 spells CASSLGPANTEAFF. The CDR3 DNA follows: TGCGCCAGCAGCTTGGGGCCTGCGAACACTGAAGCTTTCTTT.

This clone was counted a single time. The chain links TRBV5-1 to TRBJ2-7; D possibly corresponds to TRBD1 (6 bases). CDR1 SGHRS and CDR2 YFSETQ come from the germline V gene. This CDR3 has 14 amino acids. The V end lost 1 base, the J end lost 4 bases, and 12 bases lay between the germline ends. The CDR3 DNA sequence: TGCGCCAGCAGCTTGAACAGGGTAGGTTACGAGCAGTACTTC. This translates into CASSLNRVGYEQYF. Variable domain in full (rest from reference TRBV5-1 and TRBJ2-7): KAGVTQTPRYLIKTRGQQVTLSCSPISGHRSVSWYQQTPGQGLQFLFEYFSETQRNKGNFPGRFSGRQFSNSRSEMNVSTLELGDSALYLCASSLNRVGYEQYFGPGTRLTVT.